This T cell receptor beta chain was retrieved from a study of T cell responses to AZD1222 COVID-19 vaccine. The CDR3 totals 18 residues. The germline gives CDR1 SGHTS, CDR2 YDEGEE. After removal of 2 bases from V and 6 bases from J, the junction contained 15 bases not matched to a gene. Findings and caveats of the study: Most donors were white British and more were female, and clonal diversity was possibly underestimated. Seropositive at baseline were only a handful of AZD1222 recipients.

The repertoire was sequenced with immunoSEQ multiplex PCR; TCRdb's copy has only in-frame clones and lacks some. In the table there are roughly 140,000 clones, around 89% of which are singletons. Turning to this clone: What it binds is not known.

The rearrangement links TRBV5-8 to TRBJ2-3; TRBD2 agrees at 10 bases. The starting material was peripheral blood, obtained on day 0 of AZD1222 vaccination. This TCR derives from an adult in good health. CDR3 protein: CASSLWGRAGGLVDTQYF. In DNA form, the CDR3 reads TGTGCCAGCAGCTTATGGGGCAGAGCGGGGGGGCTTGTGGATACGCAGTATTTT.